These T cell receptor beta chains were read from a single sample in a study of blood T cell repertoires in COVID-19. The repertoire was sequenced with immunoSEQ multiplex PCR; TCRdb's copy has only in-frame clones and lacks some. Counted here are about 47,000 clones, 81% occurring once; the ten biggest clones make up under 30%. The source material was peripheral blood. These receptors originate from a woman of 80 years or more with COVID-19, enrolled during active disease. CDR3s include the opening cysteine and the closing phenylalanine or tryptophan. D genes are given only for firm matches. The size entry is marked missing in some rows and otherwise reads once, few, many or a size class.

size,V,J,D,DNA,CDR3
NA,TRBV29-1,TRBJ1-1,NA,TGCAGCGGACAAATCTTGAACACTGAAGCTTTCTTT,CSGQILNTEAFF
NA,TRBV3-1/TRBV3-2,TRBJ2-1,NA,TGTGCCAGCAGCCAAGAACGCGGGACCTACAATGAGCAGTTCTTC,CASSQERGTYNEQFF
NA,TRBV11-3,TRBJ1-1,NA,TGTGCCAGCAGCTTCGGTGAAAACACTGAAGCTTTCTTT,CASSFGENTEAFF
NA,TRBV18,TRBJ1-1,TRBD1,TGTGCCAGCTCATCGGGACAGTCTGGGGGAGAAGCTTTCTTT,CASSSGQSGGEAFF
few,TRBV6-5,TRBJ2-7,NA,TGTGCCAGCAGTAGCGGGCCGACCTCCTACGAGCAGTACTTC,CASSSGPTSYEQYF
NA,TRBV5-1,TRBJ1-2,TRBD1,TGCGCCAGCAGCCCTTATTCCGGGACAGGGGATCCCTATGGCTACACCTTC,CASSPYSGTGDPYGYTF
once,TRBV19,TRBJ2-7,NA,TGTGCCAGTAGTACTCGCCCAGACAGGGAGAGAGCGGGCGAGCAGTACTTC,CASSTRPDRERAGEQYF
NA,TRBV27,TRBJ2-3,TRBD2,TGTGCCAGCAGTCCCCGACTAGCGGGAGTAGTTGATACGCAGTATTTT,CASSPRLAGVVDTQYF
once,TRBV11-2,TRBJ2-1,NA,TGTGCCAGCAGCTTTTATCATGAGCAGTTCTTC,CASSFYHEQFF
NA,TRBV28,TRBJ1-5,NA,TGTGCCAGCAGCATGCCGGGTAGCAATCAGCCCCAGCATTTT,CASSMPGSNQPQHF
NA,TRBV19,TRBJ2-1,NA,TGTGCCAGTAGTATAGGACTAGGAGGGGTCTACAATGAGCAGTTCTTC,CASSIGLGGVYNEQFF
NA,TRBV6-6,TRBJ2-7,NA,TGTGCCAGCAGTAGGGGTAGGGCCTACGAGCAGTACTTC,CASSRGRAYEQYF
NA,TRBV3-1/TRBV3-2,TRBJ2-5,NA,TGTGCCAGCAGCCAGGGAAGGGGATGGGAGACCCAGTACTTC,CASSQGRGWETQYF
NA,TRBV7-2,TRBJ1-3,NA,TGTGCCAGCGGCGGCAATGGAAACACCATATATTTT,CASGGNGNTIYF
NA,TRBV7-2,TRBJ1-1,NA,TGTGCCAGCAGCTCCGGGGGGTTTATGACTGAAGCTTTCTTT,CASSSGGFMTEAFF
NA,TRBV2,TRBJ2-5,NA,TGTGCCAGCACTTTTCAAGAGACCCAGTACTTC,CASTFQETQYF
few,TRBV5-4,TRBJ1-3,NA,TGTGCCAGCAGCTTGTCGGCAGGGTACTCTGGAAACACCATATATTTT,CASSLSAGYSGNTIYF
NA,TRBV6-6,TRBJ2-7,TRBD2,TGTGCCAGCACTCCGGCCGGGAGGGCGGGGGAGCAGTACTTC,CASTPAGRAGEQYF
NA,TRBV30,TRBJ2-5,NA,TGTGCCTGGAGTGTCCACACTACTCAAGAGACCCAGTACTTC,CAWSVHTTQETQYF
few,TRBV7-8,TRBJ2-2,NA,TGTGCCAGCAGCTCTTTACAGGGAACGGGGGAGCTGTTTTTT,CASSSLQGTGELFF
NA,TRBV7-9,TRBJ1-5,NA,TGTGCCACCCGAGAGGGACTCAATCAGCCCCAGCATTTT,CATREGLNQPQHF
NA,TRBV6-2/TRBV6-3,TRBJ2-1,TRBD2,TGTGCCAGCAGTTACGTTAGCGGGAGGGCCGTTGAGCAGTTCTTC,CASSYVSGRAVEQFF
few,TRBV18,TRBJ2-5,NA,TGTGCCAGCTCACCAGAACGGTTCCAAGAGACCCAGTACTTC,CASSPERFQETQYF
NA,TRBV14,TRBJ1-1,NA,TGTGCCAGCAGCCAAGTTGGACTGAGTTTGAACACTGAAGCTTTCTTT,CASSQVGLSLNTEAFF
NA,TRBV28,TRBJ2-5,TRBD2,TGTGCCAGCAGTCCATACCTTTCTAGCGGACCGTACCAAGAGACCCAGTACTTC,CASSPYLSSGPYQETQYF
NA,TRBV4-1,TRBJ2-1,TRBD2,TGCGCCAGCAGCCAACCGGGGAAAACTAGCGGGAGTAATGAGCAGTTCTTC,CASSQPGKTSGSNEQFF
NA,TRBV19,TRBJ2-5,NA,TGTGCCAGTAGTATAGGTCTGGAGACCCAGTACTTC,CASSIGLETQYF